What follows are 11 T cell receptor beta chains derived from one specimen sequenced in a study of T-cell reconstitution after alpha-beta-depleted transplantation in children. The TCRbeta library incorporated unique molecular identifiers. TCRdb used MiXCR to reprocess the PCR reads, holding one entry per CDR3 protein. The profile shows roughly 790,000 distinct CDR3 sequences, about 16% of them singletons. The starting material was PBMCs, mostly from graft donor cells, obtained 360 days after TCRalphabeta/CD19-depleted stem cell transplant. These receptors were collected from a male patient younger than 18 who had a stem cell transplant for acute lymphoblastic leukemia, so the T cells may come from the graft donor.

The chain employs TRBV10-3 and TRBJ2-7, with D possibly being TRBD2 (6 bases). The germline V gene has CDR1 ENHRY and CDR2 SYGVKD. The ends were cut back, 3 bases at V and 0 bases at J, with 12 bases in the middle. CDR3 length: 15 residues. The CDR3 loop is CAISERDSSSYEQYF. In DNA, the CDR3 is TGTGCCATCAGTGAACGGGACTCCAGCTCCTACGAGCAGTACTTC.

CDR3 sequence reads: CASSQALRGGRAGELFF. The CDR3 region has the DNA TGCGCCAGCAGCCAAGCCCTACGGGGCGGGAGGGCCGGGGAGCTGTTTTTT. The rearrangement joins TRBV4-1 to TRBJ2-2, with 9 bases matching TRBD2. The ends lost 1 base at V and 6 bases at J; junction bases unmatched: 9. CDR1 MGHRA and CDR2 YSYEKL come from the germline V gene. The CDR3 has 17 amino acids.

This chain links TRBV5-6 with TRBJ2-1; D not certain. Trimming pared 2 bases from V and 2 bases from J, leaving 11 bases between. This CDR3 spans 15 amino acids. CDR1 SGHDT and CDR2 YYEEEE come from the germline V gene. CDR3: CASSFRMTPYNEQFF. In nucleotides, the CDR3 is TGTGCCAGCAGCTTTAGGATGACCCCCTACAATGAGCAGTTCTTC.

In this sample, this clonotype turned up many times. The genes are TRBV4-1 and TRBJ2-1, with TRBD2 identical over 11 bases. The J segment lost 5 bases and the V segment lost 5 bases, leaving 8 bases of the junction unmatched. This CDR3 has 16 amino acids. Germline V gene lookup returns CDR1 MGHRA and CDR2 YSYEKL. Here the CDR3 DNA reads TGCGCCAGCAGCTACACCGGGACTAGCGGCGACAATGAGCAGTTCTTC. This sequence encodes CASSYTGTSGDNEQFF.

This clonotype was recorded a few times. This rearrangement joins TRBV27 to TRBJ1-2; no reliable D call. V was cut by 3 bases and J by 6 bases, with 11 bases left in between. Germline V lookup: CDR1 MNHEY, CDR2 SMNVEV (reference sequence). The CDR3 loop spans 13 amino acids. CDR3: CASSFWTGNGYTF. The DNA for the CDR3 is TGTGCCAGCAGTTTCTGGACGGGAAATGGCTACACCTTC.

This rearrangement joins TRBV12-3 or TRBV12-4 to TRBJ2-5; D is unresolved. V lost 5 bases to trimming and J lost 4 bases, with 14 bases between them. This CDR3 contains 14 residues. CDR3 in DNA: TGTGCCAGCAGTCAGACGACCTTTACAGAGACCCAGTACTTC. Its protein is CASSQTTFTETQYF.

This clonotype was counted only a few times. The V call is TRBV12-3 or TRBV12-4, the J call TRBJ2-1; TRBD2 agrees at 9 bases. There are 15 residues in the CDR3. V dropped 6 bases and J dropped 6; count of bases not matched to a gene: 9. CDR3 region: CASSLGLASRNEQFF. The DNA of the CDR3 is TGTGCCAGCAGCCTGGGACTAGCCTCTCGCAATGAGCAGTTCTTC.

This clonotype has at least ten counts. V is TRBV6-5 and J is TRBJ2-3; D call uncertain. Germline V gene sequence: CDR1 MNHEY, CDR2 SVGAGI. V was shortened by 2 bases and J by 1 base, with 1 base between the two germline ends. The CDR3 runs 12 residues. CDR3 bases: TGTGCCAGCAGTTACGGCACAGATACGCAGTATTTT. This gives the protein CASSYGTDTQYF.

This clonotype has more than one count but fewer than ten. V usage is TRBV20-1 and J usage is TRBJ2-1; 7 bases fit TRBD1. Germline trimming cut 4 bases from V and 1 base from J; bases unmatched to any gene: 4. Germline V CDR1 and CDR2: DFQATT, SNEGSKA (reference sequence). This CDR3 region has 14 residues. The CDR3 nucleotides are TGCAGTGCTAAAAGACAGGGTTCCTACAATGAGCAGTTCTTC. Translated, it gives CSAKRQGSYNEQFF.

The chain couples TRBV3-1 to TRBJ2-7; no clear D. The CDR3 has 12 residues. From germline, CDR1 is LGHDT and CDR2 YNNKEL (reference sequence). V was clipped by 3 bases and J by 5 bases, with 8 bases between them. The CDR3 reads CASSHLKDEQYF. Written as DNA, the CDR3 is TGTGCCAGCAGCCATTTGAAGGACGAGCAGTACTTC.

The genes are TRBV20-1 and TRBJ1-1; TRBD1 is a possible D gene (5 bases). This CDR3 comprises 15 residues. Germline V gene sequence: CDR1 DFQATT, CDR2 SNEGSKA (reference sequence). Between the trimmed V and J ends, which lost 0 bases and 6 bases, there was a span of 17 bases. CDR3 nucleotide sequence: TGCAGTGCTAGAGATACGGGGGAGCGGGAGCCTGAAGCTTTCTTT. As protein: CSARDTGEREPEAFF.